This TCR beta chain originates from a study of shared clonotypes between healthy human individuals. Naive CD8 cells comprised CD45RO-negative, CCR7-positively selected cells, excluding terminally differentiated effector memory CD45RA+ cells. Regarding this clone: Its antigen is still unknown.

CDR3 length: 15 residues. Germline-derived CDR1 and CDR2 are SEHNR and FQNEAQ (reference sequence). V shed 4 bases, J shed 7 bases, and the junction held 9 bases outside the gene matches. Here immunoSEQ multiplex PCR was the method, and the copy in TCRdb shows in-frame clones only, minus some. The top ten clones hold 24% of a sample with over 800,000 clones, 80% to 95% of them seen once. Study findings and constraints: Sampling involved blood alone; tissue repertoires likely differ.

The chain carries TRBV7-9 and TRBJ2-1; 8 bases are shared with TRBD1. The sequenced material came from naive CD8+ T cells sorted from blood. The clonotype comes from a man aged 25-40 years in good health. This CDR3 is CASSWDRRIWNEQFF. CDR3 coding DNA: TGTGCCAGCAGCTGGGACAGGCGGATCTGGAATGAGCAGTTCTTC. The full variable domain, with the rest looked up from reference TRBV7-9 and TRBJ2-1, is DTGVSQNPRHKITKRGQNVTFRCDPISEHNRLYWYRQTLGQGPEFLTYFQNEAQLEKSRLLSDRFSAERPKGSFSTLEIQRTEQGDSAMYLCASSWDRRIWNEQFFGPGTRLTVL.